This entry concerns a single T cell receptor beta chain. Its antigen is unknown. These data are taken from a study of blood T cells in healthy people across ages. Through a sample-barcoded 5' primer and a J-beta primer mix, a second PCR was run for roughly 6 to 12 cycles. Through a template-switch adaptor with 12 random nucleotides, each cDNA molecule received a tag. TCRdb analysed the 5' RACE reads with MiXCR anew, one entry per CDR3 protein. The profile shows 1,500,000 or so distinct CDR3 sequences, around 59% of them singletons. General study findings and limits: Researchers said unsorted PBMCs prevented a conclusive naive versus antigen-experienced comparison.

Germline CDR1 reads DFQATT; CDR2 reads SNEGSKA (reference sequence). With 3 bases removed from V and 6 bases from J, the gap between germline ends came to 18 bases. The length of the CDR3 is 15 residues. The amount of total RNA extracted per sample was at least 6 micrograms. This TCR derives from a man aged 18-30 years in good health. The rearrangement links TRBV20-1 to TRBJ2-1; D may be TRBD2 (6 bases). The sequenced material came from blood. The CDR3 nucleotides are TGCAGTGCTAGCGGGCACTACGACGGGAGCAATGAGCAGTTCTTC. This encodes CSASGHYDGSNEQFF.